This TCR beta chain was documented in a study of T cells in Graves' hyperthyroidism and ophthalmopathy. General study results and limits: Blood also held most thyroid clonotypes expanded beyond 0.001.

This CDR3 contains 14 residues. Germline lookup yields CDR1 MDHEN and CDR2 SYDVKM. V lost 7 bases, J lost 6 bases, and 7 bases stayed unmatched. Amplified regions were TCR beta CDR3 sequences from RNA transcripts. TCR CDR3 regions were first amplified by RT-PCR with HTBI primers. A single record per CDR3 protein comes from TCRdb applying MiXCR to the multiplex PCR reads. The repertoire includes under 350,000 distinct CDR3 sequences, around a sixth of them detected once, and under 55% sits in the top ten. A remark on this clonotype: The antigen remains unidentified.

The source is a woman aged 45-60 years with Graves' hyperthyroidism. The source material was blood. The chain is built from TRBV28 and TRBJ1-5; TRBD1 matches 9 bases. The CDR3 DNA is TGTGCCAGCACGACGGGACAGGGCGTTCAGCCCCAGCATTTT. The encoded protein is CASTTGQGVQPQHF.